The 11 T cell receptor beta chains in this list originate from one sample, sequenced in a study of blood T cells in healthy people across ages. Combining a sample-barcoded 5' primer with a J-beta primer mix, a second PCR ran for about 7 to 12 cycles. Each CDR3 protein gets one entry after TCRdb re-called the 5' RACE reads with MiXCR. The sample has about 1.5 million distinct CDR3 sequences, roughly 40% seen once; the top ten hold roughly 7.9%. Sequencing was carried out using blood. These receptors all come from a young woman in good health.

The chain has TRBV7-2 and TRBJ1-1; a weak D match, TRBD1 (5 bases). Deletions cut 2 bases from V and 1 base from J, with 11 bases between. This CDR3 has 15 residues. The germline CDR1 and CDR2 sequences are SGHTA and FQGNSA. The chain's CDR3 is CASSLTQGRNTEAFF. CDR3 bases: TGTGCCAGCAGCTTAACCCAGGGACGGAACACTGAAGCTTTCTTT.

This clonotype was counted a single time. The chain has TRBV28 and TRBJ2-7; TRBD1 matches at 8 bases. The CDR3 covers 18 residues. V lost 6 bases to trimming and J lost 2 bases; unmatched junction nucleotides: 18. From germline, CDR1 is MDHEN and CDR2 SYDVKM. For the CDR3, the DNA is TGTGCCAGCAGCTTAGATAACCGGGACAGGTATATTCCCTACGAGCAGTACTTC. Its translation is CASSLDNRDRYIPYEQYF.

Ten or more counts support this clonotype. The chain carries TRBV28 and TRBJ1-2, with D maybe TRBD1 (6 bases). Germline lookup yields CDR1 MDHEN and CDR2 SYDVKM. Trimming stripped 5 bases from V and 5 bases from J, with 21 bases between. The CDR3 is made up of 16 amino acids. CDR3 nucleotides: TGTGCCAGCAGTAGGGATACAGGGTTCCGACGATATGGCTACACCTTC. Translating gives CASSRDTGFRRYGYTF.

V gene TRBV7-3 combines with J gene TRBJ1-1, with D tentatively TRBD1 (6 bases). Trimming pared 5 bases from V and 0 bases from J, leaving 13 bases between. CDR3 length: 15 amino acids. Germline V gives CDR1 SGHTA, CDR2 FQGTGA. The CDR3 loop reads CASSTTGTMNTEAFF. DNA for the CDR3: TGTGCCAGCAGCACCACCGGGACAATGAACACTGAAGCTTTCTTT.

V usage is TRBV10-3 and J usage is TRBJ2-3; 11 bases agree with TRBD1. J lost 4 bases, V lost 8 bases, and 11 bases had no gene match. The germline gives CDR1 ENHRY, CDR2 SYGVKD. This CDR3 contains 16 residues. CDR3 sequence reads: CAIASRTGQGADTQYF. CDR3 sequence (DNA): TGTGCCATCGCCTCCCGAACGGGACAGGGGGCAGATACGCAGTATTTT.

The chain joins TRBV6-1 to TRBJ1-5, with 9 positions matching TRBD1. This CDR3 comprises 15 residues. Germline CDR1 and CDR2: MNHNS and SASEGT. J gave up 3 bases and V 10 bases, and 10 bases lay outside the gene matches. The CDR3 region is CATVLGQGTNQPQHF. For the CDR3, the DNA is TGTGCCACCGTTTTGGGACAGGGCACCAATCAGCCCCAGCATTTT.

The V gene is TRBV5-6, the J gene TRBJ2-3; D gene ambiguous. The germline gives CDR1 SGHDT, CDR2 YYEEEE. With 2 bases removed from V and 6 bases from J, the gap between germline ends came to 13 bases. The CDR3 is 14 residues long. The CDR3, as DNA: TGTGCCAGCAGCTTCGAAGGTCCGGTGGATACGCAGTATTTT. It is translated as CASSFEGPVDTQYF.

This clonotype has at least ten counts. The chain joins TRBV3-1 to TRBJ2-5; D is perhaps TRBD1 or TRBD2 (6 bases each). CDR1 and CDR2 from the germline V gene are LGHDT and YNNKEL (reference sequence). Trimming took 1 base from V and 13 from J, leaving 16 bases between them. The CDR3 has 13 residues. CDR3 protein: CASSQADGGHGYF. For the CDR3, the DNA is TGTGCCAGCAGCCAAGCAGACGGGGGCCACGGGTACTTC.

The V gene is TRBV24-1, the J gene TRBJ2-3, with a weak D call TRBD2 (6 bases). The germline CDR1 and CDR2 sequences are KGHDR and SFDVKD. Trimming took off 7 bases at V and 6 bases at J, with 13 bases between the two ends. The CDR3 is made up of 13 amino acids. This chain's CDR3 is CATSGEDYDTQYF. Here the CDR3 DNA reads TGTGCCACCAGCGGGGAGGACTACGATACGCAGTATTTT.

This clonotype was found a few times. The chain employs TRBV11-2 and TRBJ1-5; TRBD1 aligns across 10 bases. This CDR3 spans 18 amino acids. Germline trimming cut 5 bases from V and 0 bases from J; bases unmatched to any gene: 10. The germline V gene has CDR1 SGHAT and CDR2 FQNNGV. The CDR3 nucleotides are TGTGCCAGCAGCAACGGGGACAGGGGAGGATATAGCAATCAGCCCCAGCATTTT. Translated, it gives CASSNGDRGGYSNQPQHF.

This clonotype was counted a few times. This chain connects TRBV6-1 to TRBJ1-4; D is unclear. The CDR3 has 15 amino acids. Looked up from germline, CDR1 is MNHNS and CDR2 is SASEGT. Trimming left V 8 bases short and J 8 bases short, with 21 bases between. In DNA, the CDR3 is TGTGCCAGCGGCAGGTACACCCTCACGAAGGAAAAACTGTTTTTT. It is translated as CASGRYTLTKEKLFF.